What follows describes a single T cell receptor beta chain. The data derive from a study of cytomegalovirus exposure and HLA in healthy donors. PCR employed 60 Vbeta and 13 Jbeta primers. Only in-frame clones appear in the TCRdb table, and some are missing; sequencing was by immunoSEQ multiplex PCR. The sample contains 100,000 to 150,000 clones, less than 90% of which appear only once. This CDR3 region has 13 residues. With 5 bases removed from V and 1 base from J, the gap between germline ends came to 8 bases. CDR1 is SGHNT, CDR2 YENEEA, per germline. This sequence was found in a man in his late teens or twenties in good health and CMV-seropositive. The sequenced sample consisted of PBMCs. This chain uses TRBV11-3 with TRBJ1-1; D is uncertain. The CDR3 loop is CASSALANTEAFF. The CDR3 DNA is TGTGCCAGCAGCGCCCTAGCGAACACTGAAGCTTTCTTT.